The next 32 T cell receptor beta chains were all read from a single sample in a study of PD-L1 blockade in urothelial cancer. TCRdb's table, derived via immunoSEQ multiplex PCR, lists solely in-frame clones and lacks some. The repertoire holds 100,000 to 150,000 clones, roughly 86% seen once, with around 2.4% in the top ten. Time point noted: peripheral blood 6 weeks after treatment start. The source was PBMCs, collected around atezolizumab (anti-PD-L1) treatment. The source is a man aged 50-60 years with urothelial cancer.

This CDR3 reads CASSIGGQTYTGELFF. DNA for the CDR3: TGTGCCAGCAGCATTGGAGGACAGACCTACACCGGGGAGCTGTTTTTT. This chain connects TRBV5-4 to TRBJ2-2; D perhaps matches TRBD1 (6 bases). Germline V gives CDR1 SGHNT, CDR2 YYREEE (reference sequence). This CDR3 is 16 amino acids long. Trimming cost V 4 bases and J 3 bases, with 16 bases left between them.

The chain uses TRBV6-1 and TRBJ2-2, with a possible D match to TRBD1 (5 bases). The CDR3 runs 14 residues. The germline V gene encodes CDR1 MNHNS and CDR2 SASEGT. Trimming pared 4 bases from V and 9 bases from J, leaving 15 bases between. The CDR3 nucleotides are TGTGCCAGCAGTGCAGGGTCTGACCGGAGGGAGCTGTTTTTT. Its protein is CASSAGSDRRELFF.

The chain carries TRBV19 and TRBJ1-5; D is perhaps TRBD1 (6 bases). Germline V gene sequence: CDR1 LNHDA, CDR2 SQIVND (reference sequence). Deletions cut 5 bases from V and 4 bases from J, with 9 bases between. The CDR3 covers 13 residues. The CDR3 loop is CASSDTGNQPQHF. CDR3 bases: TGTGCCAGTAGTGATACAGGGAATCAGCCCCAGCATTTT.

This clone appeared a single time. The rearrangement joins TRBV5-1 to TRBJ2-7; TRBD1 agrees at 8 bases. With 4 bases clipped from V and 2 bases from J, the junction kept 8 bases outside the gene matches. CDR1 SGHRS and CDR2 YFSETQ come from the germline V gene. CDR3 length: 15 amino acids. The CDR3 sequence: CASSLTGAHTYEQYF. CDR3 DNA sequence: TGCGCCAGCAGCCTGACAGGGGCGCATACCTACGAGCAGTACTTC.

The chain employs TRBV2 and TRBJ1-4; possible D gene TRBD1, 6 bases. From germline, CDR1 is SNHLY and CDR2 FYNNEI. The CDR3 spans 14 residues. The V gene lost 4 bases and the J gene lost 8 bases, with 14 bases spanning the gap. The CDR3 nucleotides read TGTGCCAGCAGTGCGCACAGGGCAGGGGAAAAACTGTTTTTT. Residues: CASSAHRAGEKLFF.

The chain is built from TRBV6-5 and TRBJ2-3; D might be TRBD2 (6 bases). Trimming stripped 0 bases from V and 3 bases from J, with 10 bases between. The germline CDR1 and CDR2 sequences are MNHEY and SVGAGI. This CDR3 region has 15 residues. CDR3 DNA: TGTGCCAGCAGTTACTCTCGGCGGGGAACAGATACGCAGTATTTT. Its protein product is CASSYSRRGTDTQYF.

The rearrangement joins TRBV7-2 to TRBJ2-3; TRBD2 matches at 14 bases. With V trimmed by 5 bases and J by 4 bases, 2 bases remained unmatched. CDR1 is SGHTA, CDR2 FQGNSA, per germline. The CDR3 loop spans 15 amino acids. Written as DNA, the CDR3 is TGTGCCAGCAGCCTGGGACTAGCGGGAGCAGATACGCAGTATTTT. This encodes CASSLGLAGADTQYF.

The J gene is TRBJ1-5, the V gene TRBV28; D not certain. Germline V gene data show CDR1 as MDHEN and CDR2 as SYDVKM. The V and J ends lost 2 bases and 15 bases respectively, with 14 bases between them. The CDR3 contains 12 residues. The CDR3 loop is CASSLPPLLWHF. CDR3 bases: TGTGCCAGCAGTTTACCCCCCCTACTCTGGCATTTT.

The chain uses TRBV28 and TRBJ2-1; a weak D match, TRBD2 (7 bases). The germline V gene encodes CDR1 MDHEN and CDR2 SYDVKM. V lost 6 bases, J lost 7 bases, and 22 bases lay in between. The CDR3 sequence is 16 residues long. CDR3 nucleotide sequence: TGTGCCAGCAGCCCCAGGGGAGGGGAGATAAGGAATGAGCAGTTCTTC. Encoded protein: CASSPRGGEIRNEQFF. The whole variable domain, filled in from reference TRBV28 and TRBJ2-1, reads DVKVTQSSRYLVKRTGEKVFLECVQDMDHENMFWYRQDPGLGLRLIYFSYDVKMKEKGDIPEGYSVSREKKERFSLILESASTNQTSMYLCASSPRGGEIRNEQFFGPGTRLTVL.

The chain employs TRBV27 and TRBJ2-3, with TRBD2 matching over 11 bases. V trimming: 6 bases; J trimming: 0 bases; junction bases outside the gene matches: 5. This CDR3 region has 16 residues. In germline, CDR1 is MNHEY, CDR2 SMNVEV (reference sequence). The CDR3 DNA reads as TGTGCCAGCAGCAGGGGACTAGCGGTTAGCACAGATACGCAGTATTTT. Protein: CASSRGLAVSTDTQYF.

The V gene is TRBV28, the J gene TRBJ2-7; D unresolved. The CDR3 is made up of 13 amino acids. The V gene lost 3 bases and the J gene lost 1 base, with 7 bases spanning the gap. CDR1 is MDHEN and CDR2 is SYDVKM in the germline V gene. CDR3 sequence (DNA): TGTGCCAGCAGTTTGCAGCGTTCCTACGAGCAGTACTTC. Translated, it gives CASSLQRSYEQYF.

This sequence joins TRBV7-8 and TRBJ2-7; 7 bases are a match to TRBD2. This CDR3 is built from 15 residues. V gave up 5 bases and J gave up 0 bases; unmatched junction bases: 7. CDR1 and CDR2 (germline): SGHVS, FQNEAQ. This chain's CDR3 is CASSIASGLSYEQYF. The CDR3 DNA reads TGTGCCAGCAGCATCGCTAGCGGTCTCTCCTACGAGCAGTACTTC.

The chain has TRBV28 and TRBJ2-7, with TRBD1 as a possible D gene (5 bases). There are 11 residues in the CDR3. Looked up from germline, CDR1 is MDHEN and CDR2 is SYDVKM. Between the trimmed V and J ends, which lost 4 bases and 7 bases, there was a span of 8 bases. The CDR3 reads CASSSGIEQYF. CDR3 in DNA: TGTGCCAGCAGTTCAGGGATAGAGCAGTACTTC.

The chain has TRBV7-2 and TRBJ2-1; 9 nucleotides align to TRBD2. Per germline, CDR1 SGHTA and CDR2 FQGNSA. The CDR3 runs 17 residues. V lost 2 bases, J lost 5 bases, and 10 bases stayed unmatched. Here the CDR3 reads CASSLFVLASGNNEQFF. The CDR3 DNA is TGTGCCAGCAGCTTATTTGTCTTGGCTAGCGGGAACAATGAGCAGTTCTTC.

Only one count was recorded for this clone. This sequence joins TRBV28 and TRBJ1-2, with 12 bases identical to TRBD1. The trim removed 3 bases at V and 5 bases at J, leaving 7 bases unmatched. The germline CDR1 and CDR2 sequences are MDHEN and SYDVKM. There are 16 residues in the CDR3. CDR3: CASSFRGTGGAYGYTF. CDR3 nucleotides: TGTGCCAGCAGTTTTAGGGGGACAGGGGGCGCTTATGGCTACACCTTC.

This clone was seen only a few times. This rearrangement joins TRBV2 to TRBJ1-2, with D tentatively TRBD1 (6 bases). The CDR3 sequence is 11 residues long. The V end lost 6 bases, the J end lost 7 bases, and 9 bases lay between the germline ends. Germline V lookup: CDR1 SNHLY, CDR2 FYNNEI. CDR3 nucleotide sequence: TGTGCCAGCAGACAGGGTGGTGGCTACACCTTC. Translation: CASRQGGGYTF.

The chain couples TRBV7-9 to TRBJ2-7; 9 bases agree with TRBD1. In germline, CDR1 is SEHNR, CDR2 FQNEAQ (reference sequence). V dropped 6 bases and J dropped 1; count of bases not matched to a gene: 4. The CDR3 sequence is 14 residues long. CDR3 sequence reads: CASSKTGGSYEQYF. The CDR3 nucleotides read TGTGCCAGCAGTAAGACAGGGGGGTCCTACGAGCAGTACTTC.

The chain carries TRBV2 and TRBJ2-7; D perhaps matches TRBD2 (5 bases). This CDR3 is built from 13 residues. Germline values: CDR1 SNHLY, CDR2 FYNNEI. Trimming shortened V by 8 bases and J by 0 bases, and 11 bases separated the two germline ends. CDR3 coding DNA: TGTGCCAGCGCGCGAGCGGCCTCCTACGAGCAGTACTTC. It yields the protein CASARAASYEQYF.

V gene TRBV28 combines with J gene TRBJ2-3; 8 bases agree with TRBD1. Germline CDR1 reads MDHEN; CDR2 reads SYDVKM. The J segment lost 5 bases and the V segment lost 7 bases, leaving 14 bases of the junction unmatched. The CDR3 loop spans 16 amino acids. The CDR3 loop reads CASTGSPQGAKDTQYF. The CDR3 region has the DNA TGTGCCAGCACCGGATCACCTCAGGGGGCGAAAGATACGCAGTATTTT.

V and J are TRBV7-2 and TRBJ2-7, with D maybe TRBD2 (5 bases). The V gene lost 1 base and the J gene lost 6 bases, with 10 bases spanning the gap. Germline CDR1 is SGHTA and CDR2 is FQGNSA. The CDR3 runs to 13 residues. The CDR3, as DNA: TGTGCCAGCAGCTTAGAGGTTGGAGGCGAGCAGTACTTC. This encodes CASSLEVGGEQYF.

The count of this clone is one. This chain links TRBV19 with TRBJ2-1; 13 bases are a match to TRBD2. This CDR3 has 15 amino acids. The germline CDR1 and CDR2 sequences are LNHDA and SQIVND (reference sequence). Unmatched junction bases numbered 4, after V lost 5 bases and J lost 6 bases. The CDR3, as DNA: TGTGCCAGTAGTTCCAGACTAGCGGGAGGCAATGAGCAGTTCTTC. Translating it yields CASSSRLAGGNEQFF. Full variable domain (missing parts from reference TRBV19 and TRBJ2-1): DGGITQSPKYLFRKEGQNVTLSCEQNLNHDAMYWYRQDPGQGLRLIYYSQIVNDFQKGDIAEGYSVSREKKESFPLTVTSAQKNPTAFYLCASSSRLAGGNEQFFGPGTRLTVL.

V is TRBV6-1 and J is TRBJ1-3, with TRBD1 as a possible D gene (6 bases). The CDR3 has 16 residues. CDR1 is MNHNS and CDR2 is SASEGT in the germline V gene. Trimming took off 2 bases at V and 1 base at J, with 12 bases between the two ends. CDR3 in amino acids: CASSEPRDTSGNTIYF. CDR3 nucleotide sequence: TGTGCCAGCAGTGAACCTCGGGACACATCTGGAAACACCATATATTTT.

This clone appeared a few times. The rearrangement links TRBV11-2 to TRBJ2-1, with TRBD2 identical over 9 bases. The CDR3 has 18 amino acids. V lost 5 bases, J lost 6 bases, and 17 bases stayed unmatched. Germline CDR1 is SGHAT and CDR2 is FQNNGV. This chain's CDR3 is CASSPRRVAGVGVNEQFF. The CDR3 DNA sequence: TGTGCCAGCAGCCCCCGGAGGGTAGCGGGAGTAGGGGTCAATGAGCAGTTCTTC.

The genes are TRBV5-1 and TRBJ2-5; D not resolved. Trimming took off 1 base at V and 2 bases at J, with 6 bases between the two ends. CDR3 length: 13 amino acids. From germline, CDR1 is SGHRS and CDR2 YFSETQ. CDR3 nucleotides: TGCGCCAGCAGCTTGCAACAACAAGAGACCCAGTACTTC. Encoded protein: CASSLQQQETQYF.

The J gene is TRBJ2-7, the V gene TRBV28, with TRBD1 matching over 7 bases. V lost 3 bases, J lost 4 bases, and 6 bases stayed unmatched. Per germline, CDR1 MDHEN and CDR2 SYDVKM. The CDR3 has 14 residues. CDR3 loop: CASSFNGQEYEQYF. For the CDR3, the DNA is TGTGCCAGCAGTTTTAATGGACAGGAGTACGAGCAGTACTTC.

J is TRBJ2-7 and V is TRBV12-2; TRBD2, as called in the table, went unchecked against the DNA. TRBV12-2 is reported as a pseudogene. There are 17 residues in the CDR3. CDR3 protein: CASRLASEAGEVNEQYF. As DNA, the CDR3 is TGTGCAAGTCGCTTAGCGTCAGAGGCGGGAGAGGTTAACGAGCAGTACTTC.

The CDR3 loop reads CASSRDSNYGYTF. The CDR3 DNA reads as TGTGCCAGCTCACGGGACAGTAACTATGGCTACACCTTC. The chain recombines TRBV18 with TRBJ1-2, with 7 bases lining up with TRBD1. This CDR3 comprises 13 residues. Germline V gene data show CDR1 as KGHSH and CDR2 as LQKENI. V shed 4 bases, J shed 1 base, and the junction held 0 bases outside the gene matches.

This clone was recorded only once. The chain links TRBV19 to TRBJ2-7; 10 bases fit TRBD2. The CDR3 is made up of 16 amino acids. V lost 6 bases, J lost 7 bases, and 15 bases stayed unmatched. Germline CDR1 LNHDA, CDR2 SQIVND (reference sequence). The CDR3: CASSSGASGSLREQYF. The DNA for the CDR3 is TGTGCCAGTAGCTCCGGGGCTAGCGGGAGTCTACGGGAGCAGTACTTC.

The chain recombines TRBV27 with TRBJ1-3, with D hard to call. The CDR3 runs to 14 residues. Deletions cut 3 bases from V and 2 bases from J, with 8 bases between. The germline CDR1 and CDR2 sequences are MNHEY and SMNVEV (reference sequence). This CDR3 reads CASSFGLPGNTIYF. The CDR3 DNA reads as TGTGCCAGCAGTTTCGGTCTTCCTGGAAACACCATATATTTT.

The chain uses TRBV7-2 and TRBJ2-5; D possibly corresponds to TRBD1 (6 bases). V lost 5 bases, J lost 5 bases, and 18 bases lay in between. This CDR3 region has 15 residues. Germline V gene lookup returns CDR1 SGHTA and CDR2 FQGNSA. The CDR3 loop is CASSPPLGGAETQYF. CDR3 bases: TGTGCCAGCAGCCCCCCCCTAGGGGGTGCGGAGACCCAGTACTTC. Variable domain in full (rest from reference TRBV7-2 and TRBJ2-5): GAGVSQSPSNKVTEKGKDVELRCDPISGHTALYWYRQSLGQGLEFLIYFQGNSAPDKSGLPSDRFSAERTGGSVSTLTIQRTQQEDSAVYLCASSPPLGGAETQYFGPGTRLLVL.

This sequence joins TRBV28 and TRBJ1-5, with unresolved D. The CDR3 has 13 residues. V gave up 7 bases and J gave up 4 bases, with 11 bases separating them. Per germline, CDR1 MDHEN and CDR2 SYDVKM. CDR3 amino acids: CASTLYGNQPQHF. The CDR3 DNA sequence: TGTGCCAGCACCCTCTACGGGAATCAGCCCCAGCATTTT. Using reference TRBV28 and TRBJ1-5 for the parts outside the CDR3, the full variable domain is DVKVTQSSRYLVKRTGEKVFLECVQDMDHENMFWYRQDPGLGLRLIYFSYDVKMKEKGDIPEGYSVSREKKERFSLILESASTNQTSMYLCASTLYGNQPQHFGDGTRLSIL.

Concerning this clone: At one boundary the junction diverges from the germline segment, which might be a read error. The V call is TRBV7-7, the J call TRBJ2-5; no definite D call. Germline-derived CDR1 and CDR2 are SSHAT and FNYEAQ (reference sequence). The CDR3 extends over 11 amino acids. CDR3 in amino acids: CASSPGETQYF. The DNA for the CDR3 is TGTGCTAGCAGTCCCGGGGAGACCCAGTACTTC.